This T cell receptor (beta chain) was obtained from a study of T cells in Graves' hyperthyroidism and ophthalmopathy. Whole-study results and caveats: Blood also contained most expanded thyroid clonotypes above 0.001. Ophthalmopathy was identified by the model a median approximately six months ahead of onset. In the analysis, a 13 V-J model separated ophthalmopathy from stable hyperthyroidism.

This clonotype was seen repeatedly, ten times or more. Antigen unknown. Trimming stripped 7 bases from V and 0 bases from J, with 10 bases between. The germline gives CDR1 SGHTA, CDR2 FQGNSA. The CDR3 contains 14 residues. Clinical symptoms, serum thyroxine, TRAb, thyroid ultrasound and orbital computed tomography established diagnosis. Researchers amplified the TCR beta CDR3 regions from RNA transcripts. The HTBI primer set was used in a first-round RT-PCR of the TCR CDR3. MiXCR, applied by TCRdb to the multiplex PCR reads, yields one record per CDR3 protein. The profile shows approximately 220,000 distinct CDR3 sequences, around 18% of them singletons.

The specimen sequenced was blood. The chain joins TRBV7-2 to TRBJ2-4; D gene uncertain. This receptor was taken from a man aged 40-49 years with Graves' hyperthyroidism. CDR3 protein: CASTQAVAKNIQYF. The DNA of the CDR3 is TGTGCCAGCACTCAGGCCGTAGCCAAAAACATTCAGTACTTC.